One TCR beta chain is described in this entry. The germline CDR1 and CDR2 sequences are MNHNS and SASEGT. Trimming left V 6 bases short and J 4 bases short, with 16 bases between. The CDR3 covers 14 residues. Here immunoSEQ multiplex PCR was the method, and the copy in TCRdb shows in-frame clones only, minus some. The data contain tens of thousands of clones, roughly 86% of them singletons. This specimen belongs to a study of T cell changes during pregnancy in multiple sclerosis. The rearrangement links TRBV6-1 to TRBJ2-7; possibly TRBD1 for D (7 bases). The clonotype was recovered from a female donor with multiple sclerosis, enrolled in a pregnancy study. The specimen was peripheral blood, collected in the first trimester of pregnancy. CDR3 loop: CASSQAGQLYEQYF. Here the CDR3 DNA reads TGTGCCAGCAGCCAGGCGGGACAGTTATACGAGCAGTACTTC.